This entry concerns a single TCR beta chain. Its specificity is unknown. These data originate in a study of regulatory T cells in long-lasting Graves disease. Findings of the study overall: New patients shared about 910 public clonotypes, and persistent patients shared more, with about 2,500.

CDR3-region Arm-PCR and iRepertoire HTBI primers produced the TCR beta libraries. TCRdb re-analysed the multiplex PCR reads in MiXCR, keeping a single row per CDR3 protein. Counted here are approximately 400,000 distinct CDR3 sequences, about a fifth occurring once; the ten biggest clones make up less than 25%. The V and J ends lost 6 bases and 7 bases respectively, with 18 bases between them. Per the germline V gene, CDR1 is SGHTA and CDR2 is FQGNSA. The CDR3 totals 15 residues. Noted time point: persistent/refractory GD, antithyroid drugs over 5 years with positive TRAb. Isolated PBMC RNA provided the starting material for the TCR library. EDTA tubes collected roughly 9 milliliters of peripheral blood.

The sequencing here drew on peripheral blood mononuclear cells (PBMCs), taken when the disease was refractory, from a patient treated with antithyroid drugs. This sequence was found in a female donor with Graves disease. The chain recombines TRBV7-2 with TRBJ1-4; D is uncertain. DNA for the CDR3: TGTACCAGCAGAAATCTGGCAAGGGAGGGTGAAAAACTGTTTTTT. This encodes CTSRNLAREGEKLFF.